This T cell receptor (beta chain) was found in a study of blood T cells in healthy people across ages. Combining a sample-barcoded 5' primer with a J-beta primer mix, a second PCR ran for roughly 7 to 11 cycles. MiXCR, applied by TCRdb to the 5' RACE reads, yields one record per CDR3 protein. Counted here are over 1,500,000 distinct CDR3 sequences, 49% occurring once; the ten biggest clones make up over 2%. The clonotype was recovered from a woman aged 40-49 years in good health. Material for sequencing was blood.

The CDR3 sequence is CASSFRDRGHEQFF. The CDR3 region has the DNA TGTGCCAGCAGCTTCCGGGACAGGGGTCATGAGCAGTTCTTC. The chain has TRBV7-9 and TRBJ2-1; TRBD1 matches at 10 bases. The CDR3 has 14 residues. The trim removed 3 bases at V and 8 bases at J, leaving 4 bases unmatched. CDR1 is SEHNR, CDR2 FQNEAQ, per germline (reference sequence).